The following is a T cell receptor (beta chain) sequence with its context. No antigen is known for it. From each donor, a 2.5 ml peripheral blood sample was drawn into PAXgene tubes and stored at -80 degrees C. Without T cell sorting, total RNA was isolated from whole blood using the PAXgene blood miRNA kit on an automated QIAcube. Peripheral blood from monozygotic twin pairs concordant or discordant for inflammatory bowel disease was subjected to deep TCRalpha and TCRbeta repertoire profiling with unique molecular barcoding. For every twin pair, smoking habits were documented, and each individual was categorised as a current, former or never smoker. Sequences MGHRA (CDR1) and YSYEKL (CDR2) are obtained from the germline V gene. Counted from cysteine to phenylalanine, this CDR3 has 15 amino acids. No nucleotide data were recorded. This record belongs to a study of monozygotic twins with inflammatory bowel disease (dated by TCRdb to about 2019). For the wider study: The complete study included some 28 monozygotic twin pairs: 19 IBD-discordant Danish pairs and nine German pairs, of which four were IBD-concordant and five were IBD-discordant. Disease-associated traits were sought mainly through comparisons between IBD patients and their genetically identical healthy co-twins within discordant pairs. Each individual had, on average, about 151 000 unique TCRalpha sequences and 181 000 unique TCRbeta sequences available for analysis.

Receptors were amplified or captured by 5' RACE. Preparation of each TCR library used around 3,500 ng of total RNA. For each sample, cDNA synthesis was carried out in eight separate reactions using SMARTScribe reverse transcriptase. During cDNA synthesis, template switching was used to introduce unique molecular identifiers that contained a 6-nucleotide sample barcode. Amplification of TCRalpha and TCRbeta cDNA involved two nested PCRs of 16 and 9 cycles, and each PCR was followed by bead purification. Before amplification, the cDNA was treated with uracil DNA-glycosylase and purified using the QIAquick PCR purification kit. In the second PCR, Illumina TruSeq-compatible adapters and sample-specific barcodes were added. TapeStation and Qubit were used to check library quality and concentration, and 4 to 6 ng of each library was pooled. Sequencing of the pooled libraries was done on an Illumina HiSeq2500 single-index Rapid Run using custom sequencing primers and 2 x 100 bp reads. On the authors' methods: MiGEC version 1.2.6 was used for UMI-based consensus assembly, which corrected PCR and sequencing errors. MiXCR version 2.1.1 handled V(D)J alignment, clonotype assembly and CDR3 extraction. To normalise gene usage, clonotype sharing and MAIT/NKT TCR abundance, the top 1000, 10 000 and 20 000 clonotypes in each sample were analysed. Diversity was computed as the inverse Simpson index with the vegan R package after downsampling to 27 000 UMIs. Paired Mann-Whitney U tests were applied to discordant twin pairs, with Benjamini-Hochberg correction for multiple testing. After reprocessing by TCRdb, each CDR3 protein sequence is one entry, and no DNA is given. For this entry, the V and J calls and clone size follow TCRdb and not the study's own pipeline. The sample's table covers some 100,000 distinct CDR3 sequences. The ten biggest clones cover over 10% of the sample.

Summary of the overall study and its limitations: Because patients received different immunosuppressive treatments, the repertoires may have picked up extra background noise and variability between individuals. IBD patients shared fewer clonotypes with other individuals than healthy twins did, most markedly in patients showing signs of disease activity. IBD patients had lower TCRbeta repertoire diversity, measured by the inverse Simpson index, than their healthy co-twins. Repertoire similarity did not differ between concordant and discordant twins, possibly due to limited statistical power. The results gave no support for a single strong signal or clonotype linked to IBD. Different T cell subtypes could not be distinguished in the analysis.

This sequence originates from a human donor with ulcerative colitis or Crohn's disease, or a healthy co-twin of an affected twin (not recorded which). The V and J genes are TRBV4-1 and TRBJ2-3; the TCRdb D gene call, TRBD1, has no DNA to confirm it. Sequencing input: blood. CDR3 sequence: CASSLWGSSTDTQYF.